These 18 T cell receptor beta chains came from one sample sequenced in a study of memory B cells and T cells in multiple sclerosis. CFSE-dim autoproliferating and CFSE-high non-proliferating T cells from unstimulated culture were sequenced separately. Cultures began with about 50 million CFSE-labeled PBMCs, unstimulated for 7 to 8 days, with replicate wells pooled. Sequencing was performed with immunoSEQ multiplex PCR; in TCRdb, only in-frame clones are kept and a portion is missing. The sample shows 46,000 or so clones, over 75% of them seen only once. Their antigens remain unidentified. Source material: PBMCs from blood kept in culture. These receptors all stem from a human donor with multiple sclerosis.

The sample holds one count of this clone. The gene calls are TRBV29-1 and TRBJ2-3; unclear D gene. Germline CDR1 is SQVTM and CDR2 is ANQGSEA. This CDR3 has 11 amino acids. V gave up 7 bases and J gave up 2 bases, with 7 bases separating them. CDR3 in amino acids: CSAAFTDTQYF. In DNA, the CDR3 is TGCAGCGCCGCGTTCACAGATACGCAGTATTTT.

The chain joins TRBV6-5 to TRBJ1-3, with TRBD1 as a possible D gene (6 bases). The germline V gene encodes CDR1 MNHEY and CDR2 SVGAGI. The CDR3 extends over 14 amino acids. Trimming left V 4 bases short and J 4 bases short, with 11 bases between. The CDR3 reads CASSSNRAGNTIYF. In nucleotides, the CDR3 is TGTGCCAGCAGTTCCAACAGGGCCGGAAACACCATATATTTT.

This clone was observed a handful of times. CDR3 sequence: CASSHRTGTVDEHGYTF. The CDR3 region has the DNA TGCGCCAGCAGCCATCGCACCGGGACCGTTGACGAGCATGGCTACACCTTC. The rearrangement joins TRBV4-3 to TRBJ1-2, with D tentatively TRBD1 (5 bases). The CDR3 covers 17 residues. CDR1 and CDR2 (germline): LGHNA, YSLEER. V lost 3 bases to trimming and J lost 6 bases, with 23 bases between them.

The rearrangement links TRBV19 to TRBJ1-1; D is perhaps TRBD1 (6 bases). CDR3 size: 15 residues. CDR1 and CDR2 (germline): LNHDA, SQIVND (reference sequence). Trimming removed 4 bases at V and 2 bases at J, with 14 bases between. CDR3 loop: CASSRTGMVNTEAFF. CDR3 sequence (DNA): TGTGCCAGTAGTAGAACAGGGATGGTAAACACTGAAGCTTTCTTT.

V and J are TRBV6-1 and TRBJ2-7, with no clear D. Germline-derived CDR1 and CDR2 are MNHNS and SASEGT. The CDR3 consists of 14 residues. Trimming left V 4 bases short and J 1 base short, with 11 bases between. The CDR3 loop is CASSVAVHSYEQYF. The CDR3 DNA reads as TGTGCCAGCAGTGTCGCAGTGCATTCCTACGAGCAGTACTTC.

V usage is TRBV29-1 and J usage is TRBJ2-6, with 11 bases identical to TRBD1. The V gene's germline CDR1 is SQVTM and CDR2 ANQGSEA. The CDR3 has 17 residues. Trimming cost V 5 bases and J 0 bases; bases outside gene matches: 6. The CDR3 reads CSVPGTGGFSGANVLTF. The DNA for the CDR3 is TGCAGCGTTCCCGGGACAGGGGGATTCTCTGGGGCCAACGTCCTGACTTTC.

This clone was seen only once. The gene calls are TRBV19 and TRBJ2-4, with TRBD2 as a possible D gene (5 bases). The CDR3 loop spans 11 amino acids. The germline V gene encodes CDR1 LNHDA and CDR2 SQIVND (reference sequence). Trimming removed 6 bases at V and 6 bases at J, with 6 bases between. CDR3 protein: CASREGNIQYF. The CDR3 coding sequence is TGTGCCAGTAGAGAGGGAAACATTCAGTACTTC. The variable domain in full, completed from reference TRBV19 and TRBJ2-4, reads DGGITQSPKYLFRKEGQNVTLSCEQNLNHDAMYWYRQDPGQGLRLIYYSQIVNDFQKGDIAEGYSVSREKKESFPLTVTSAQKNPTAFYLCASREGNIQYFGAGTRLSVL.

The chain has TRBV6-5 and TRBJ1-2, with D perhaps TRBD1 (6 bases). Germline CDR1 MNHEY, CDR2 SVGAGI. The V end lost 0 bases, the J end lost 8 bases, and 13 bases lay between the germline ends. The CDR3 covers 14 residues. The CDR3 nucleotides read TGTGCCAGCAGTTACTCGAAGGGGGGGCTCGGCTACACCTTC. Translation gives CASSYSKGGLGYTF.

The rearrangement uses TRBV30 and TRBJ2-1, with TRBD2 identical over 7 bases. V dropped 4 bases and J dropped 10; count of bases not matched to a gene: 16. CDR3 size: 15 residues. In germline, CDR1 is GTSNPN, CDR2 SVGIG (reference sequence). The CDR3 is CAWIGGGRVTREQFF. In nucleotides, the CDR3 is TGTGCCTGGATAGGCGGGGGTAGGGTCACTCGGGAGCAGTTCTTC.

The chain combines TRBV18 with TRBJ1-3; 8 bases fit TRBD1. Germline loops: CDR1 KGHSH, CDR2 LQKENI. The CDR3 is 15 residues long. The V segment lost 9 bases and the J segment 4 bases; nucleotides outside the gene matches: 11. CDR3 sequence (DNA): TGTGCCAGTCGCCCGGGGACAGGTCAAGGAAACACCATATATTTT. This gives the protein CASRPGTGQGNTIYF. Based on the CDR3 plus reference TRBV18 and TRBJ1-3, the full variable domain is NAGVMQNPRHLVRRRGQEARLRCSPMKGHSHVYWYRQLPEEGLKFMVYLQKENIIDESGMPKERFSAEFPKEGPSILRIQQVVRGDSAAYFCASRPGTGQGNTIYFGEGSWLTVV.

This clone occurred once. This chain joins TRBV27 and TRBJ1-2; D call uncertain. CDR3 length: 14 amino acids. The V and J ends lost 4 bases and 3 bases respectively, with 12 bases between them. Germline CDR1 reads MNHEY; CDR2 reads SMNVEV (reference sequence). In DNA form, the CDR3 reads TGTGCCAGCAGTTGGGCACACGGGGACTATGGCTACACCTTC. Translation: CASSWAHGDYGYTF.

The chain couples TRBV7-2 to TRBJ1-2, with 9 nucleotides matching TRBD1. Germline CDR1 is SGHTA and CDR2 is FQGNSA. V trimming: 1 base; J trimming: 4 bases; junction bases outside the gene matches: 4. There are 15 residues in the CDR3. The CDR3 DNA sequence: TGTGCCAGCAGCTTAGTGGGACAGGGTAGCTATGGCTACACCTTC. This encodes CASSLVGQGSYGYTF.

This chain links TRBV7-3 with TRBJ2-3; D may be TRBD2 (6 bases). CDR3 length: 16 residues. V was pared by 0 bases and J by 2 bases, with 12 bases between. Germline loops: CDR1 SGHTA, CDR2 FQGTGA. This CDR3 is CASSLTGERVTDTQYF. The CDR3 DNA follows: TGTGCCAGCAGCTTAACGGGGGAGCGGGTCACAGATACGCAGTATTTT.

The V gene is TRBV9, the J gene TRBJ2-7, with D perhaps assigned TRBD1 or TRBD2 (6 bases each). Trimming removed 6 bases at V and 6 bases at J, with 22 bases between. Germline V gives CDR1 SGDLS, CDR2 YYNGEE. This CDR3 has 15 residues. Here the CDR3 DNA reads TGTGCCAGCAACCCGGAGGGGGTTGATTTGGGCGAGCAGTACTTC. Protein sequence: CASNPEGVDLGEQYF. Full variable domain (outside the CDR3, taken from reference TRBV9 and TRBJ2-7): DSGVTQTPKHLITATGQRVTLRCSPRSGDLSVYWYQQSLDQGLQFLIQYYNGEERAKGNILERFSAQQFPDLHSELNLSSLELGDSALYFCASNPEGVDLGEQYFGPGTRLTVT.

This chain joins TRBV11-2 and TRBJ1-2; TRBD1 matches 9 bases. The length of the CDR3 is 14 residues. The germline gives CDR1 SGHAT, CDR2 FQNNGV. V was pared by 5 bases and J by 7 bases, with 8 bases of the junction left unmatched. In DNA, the CDR3 is TGTGCCAGCAGCCCAGGGACAGGGATGAGTGGCTACACCTTC. Translation gives CASSPGTGMSGYTF.

This clone was counted a single time. The rearrangement uses TRBV19 and TRBJ1-5, with D perhaps matching TRBD1 (5 bases). Trimming left V 4 bases short and J 3 bases short, with 16 bases between. Looked up from germline, CDR1 is LNHDA and CDR2 is SQIVND (reference sequence). The CDR3 is 16 amino acids. The DNA of the CDR3 is TGTGCCAGTAGTACCATGGCCGGGGGACCCAATCAGCCCCAGCATTTT. Its protein is CASSTMAGGPNQPQHF.

The table lists this clone with a count of one. The V and J genes are TRBV7-2 and TRBJ2-5; the D is unclear. Germline CDR1 SGHTA, CDR2 FQGNSA. This CDR3 spans 15 amino acids. V was pared by 7 bases and J by 2 bases, with 17 bases between. The CDR3 DNA follows: TGTGCCAGCACCCCGGGTGGAAGACGGCAAGAGACCCAGTACTTC. Translated: CASTPGGRRQETQYF. The whole variable domain, filled in from reference TRBV7-2 and TRBJ2-5, reads GAGVSQSPSNKVTEKGKDVELRCDPISGHTALYWYRQSLGQGLEFLIYFQGNSAPDKSGLPSDRFSAERTGGSVSTLTIQRTQQEDSAVYLCASTPGGRRQETQYFGPGTRLLVL.

The rearrangement links TRBV6-1 to TRBJ2-7, with D unresolved. Germline CDR1 reads MNHNS; CDR2 reads SASEGT. V was pared by 9 bases and J by 3 bases, with 6 bases between. The CDR3 totals 10 residues. The CDR3 nucleotides are TGTGCCAGAACAGTCTACGAGCAGTACTTC. Translating it yields CARTVYEQYF.